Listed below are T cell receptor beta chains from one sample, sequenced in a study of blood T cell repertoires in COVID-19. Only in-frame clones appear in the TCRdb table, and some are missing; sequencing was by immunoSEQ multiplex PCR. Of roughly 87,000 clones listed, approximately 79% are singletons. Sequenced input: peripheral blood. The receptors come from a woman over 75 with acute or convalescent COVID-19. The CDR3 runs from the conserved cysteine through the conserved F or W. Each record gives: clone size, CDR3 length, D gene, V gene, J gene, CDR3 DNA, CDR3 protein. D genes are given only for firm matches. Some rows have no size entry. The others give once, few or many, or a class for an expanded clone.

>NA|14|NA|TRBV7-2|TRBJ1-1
TGTGCCAGCAGCTTACAGGGGCGGAACACTGAAGCTTTCTTT
CASSLQGRNTEAFF
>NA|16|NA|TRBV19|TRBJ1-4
TGTGCCAGTAGTATAGGGTTAGGGCAGGGGACCGAAAAACTGTTTTTT
CASSIGLGQGTEKLFF
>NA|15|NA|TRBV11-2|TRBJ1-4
TGTGCCAGCAGCTCGCCAATGGGGCCGAATGAAAAACTGTTTTTT
CASSSPMGPNEKLFF
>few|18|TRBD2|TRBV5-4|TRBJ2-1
TGTGCCAGCAGCGTAAACCTAAGGACTAGCGGGGGAGGAAATGAGCAGTTCTTC
CASSVNLRTSGGGNEQFF
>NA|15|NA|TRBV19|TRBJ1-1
TGTGCCAGTAGTATAAGTGTGCAGGCAAGAAAAGAAGCTTTCTTT
CASSISVQARKEAFF
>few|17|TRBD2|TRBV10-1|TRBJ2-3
TGCGCCAGCAGTGAACCCCTCGCGGGGGGGCAGACAGATACGCAGTATTTT
CASSEPLAGGQTDTQYF
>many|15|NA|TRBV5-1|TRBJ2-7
TGCGCCAGCAGCTTCGGCGGGACGGGCTCCTACGAGCAGTACTTC
CASSFGGTGSYEQYF
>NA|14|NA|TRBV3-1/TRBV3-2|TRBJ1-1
TGTGCCAGCAGCCAAGATAGGGGAGGAACTGAAGCTTTCTTT
CASSQDRGGTEAFF
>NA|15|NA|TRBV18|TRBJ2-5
TGTGCCAGCTCCCCAGAATCGAGGGCCATGGTGACCCAGTACTTC
CASSPESRAMVTQYF
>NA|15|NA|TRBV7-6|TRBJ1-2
TGTGCCAGCAGCTCCCGAACAGAGAATTTTGGTGGCTACACCTTC
CASSSRTENFGGYTF
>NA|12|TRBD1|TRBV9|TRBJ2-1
TGTGCCAGCAGCCCCCATGAGGGGGCGCTTTTCTTC
CASSPHEGALFF
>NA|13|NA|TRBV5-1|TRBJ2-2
TGCGCCAGCAGCCGAGTTCCCTCCGGGGAGCTGTTTTTT
CASSRVPSGELFF
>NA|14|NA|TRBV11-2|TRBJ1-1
TGTGCCAGCAGCTTCGGGGAATCGAACACTGAAGCTTTCTTT
CASSFGESNTEAFF
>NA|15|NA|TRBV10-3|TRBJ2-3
TGTGCCATCAGTGAGGTCACAGTAGGCACAGATACGCAGTATTTT
CAISEVTVGTDTQYF
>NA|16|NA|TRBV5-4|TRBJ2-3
TGTGCCAGCAGCCGCGCGGCGGGCCTGAGCACAGATACGCAGTATTTT
CASSRAAGLSTDTQYF
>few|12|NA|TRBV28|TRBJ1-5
TGTGCCAGCAGTTTATGGCGTCAGCCCCAGCATTTT
CASSLWRQPQHF
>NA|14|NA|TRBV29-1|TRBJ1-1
TGCAGCGTCGGAAGGGGGGGGATGAACACTGAAGCTTTCTTT
CSVGRGGMNTEAFF
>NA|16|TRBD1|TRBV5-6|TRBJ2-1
TGTGCCAGCAGCTCGATACAGGGGGCAAGCTACAATGAGCAGTTCTTC
CASSSIQGASYNEQFF
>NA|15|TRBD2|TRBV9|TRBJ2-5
TGTGCCAGCAGCGTAGCGCGGGGGGTCCAAGAGACCCAGTACTTC
CASSVARGVQETQYF
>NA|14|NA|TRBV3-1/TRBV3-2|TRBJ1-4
TGTGCCAGCAGCCAAGGGGGGACGCGGGGAAAACTGTTTTTT
CASSQGGTRGKLFF
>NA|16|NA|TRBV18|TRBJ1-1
TGTGCCAGCTCACCATCAGCAGGTCTGAGGAACACTGAAGCTTTCTTT
CASSPSAGLRNTEAFF
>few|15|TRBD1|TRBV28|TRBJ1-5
TGTGCCAGCAGTTTGCCGGGACAGAGCAATCAGCCCCAGCATTTT
CASSLPGQSNQPQHF